This T cell receptor beta chain was found in a study of naive and memory T cell subsets. Study-level results: In CD4 and CD8 cells, diversity dropped from naive through EMRA. In naive cells, over 95% of TCR sequences were seen only once.

The beta constant-region primer was an equimolar mix of two oligonucleotides covering TRBC1 and TRBC2. Nested alpha and beta constant-region primers with the SP2 primer drove four PCR rounds on ligated cDNA. TCRdb reanalysed the UMI-ligation and nested PCR reads using MiXCR and keeps one entry per CDR3 protein. The data contain more than 100,000 distinct CDR3 sequences, 35% to 45% of them singletons. The germline V gene has CDR1 MDHEN and CDR2 SYDVKM. Trimming removed 3 bases from V and 9 bases from J, with 12 bases in between. The CDR3 is 12 residues long. Remarks on this clonotype: Its target is not known.

The TCR was taken from a human donor in good health. This rearrangement joins TRBV28 to TRBJ2-7; no reliable D call. Sequences were obtained from central memory CD4+ T cells from blood. The CDR3 region is CASSFASTGQYF. The CDR3 bases are TGTGCCAGCAGTTTTGCCTCCACCGGGCAGTACTTC.